A single sample is the source of the 19 T cell receptor beta chains below, sequenced in a study of control samples from healthy donors and cancer patients. Produced via immunoSEQ multiplex PCR; TCRdb's table is partial and in-frame only. The data contain roughly 200,000 clones, roughly 91% of them seen just once; the ten biggest clones take up more than 1.1%. The sample taken for sequencing was blood. These receptor sequences come from a man between 18 and 35 years old in good health.

The chain has TRBV7-2 and TRBJ2-7; no clear D gene. The CDR3 sequence is 15 residues long. Trimming shortened V by 1 base and J by 0 bases, and 10 bases separated the two germline ends. Germline V gives CDR1 SGHTA, CDR2 FQGNSA. Here the CDR3 DNA reads TGTGCCAGCAGCTTAGAGGTAGGGAACTCCTACGAGCAGTACTTC. Translated: CASSLEVGNSYEQYF.

This chain connects TRBV15 to TRBJ2-7; D might be TRBD1 (6 bases). In germline, CDR1 is LNHNV, CDR2 YYDKDF (reference sequence). V lost 0 bases and J 3 bases, leaving 18 bases between the germline ends. The CDR3 is made up of 17 amino acids. The CDR3 DNA reads as TGTGCCACCAGCAGAGAAAAGTTCGGGACAAGTAACTACGAGCAGTACTTC. Translated, it gives CATSREKFGTSNYEQYF.

The chain combines TRBV5-1 with TRBJ2-3; D possibly corresponds to TRBD1 (5 bases). The CDR3 has 15 amino acids. The germline V gene has CDR1 SGHRS and CDR2 YFSETQ. V was trimmed by 1 base and J by 1 base, leaving 10 bases between them. The CDR3 reads CASSLSVTGTDTQYF. The CDR3 DNA reads TGCGCCAGCAGCTTGTCTGTGACAGGCACAGATACGCAGTATTTT.

The rearrangement links TRBV27 to TRBJ1-2; D possibly corresponds to TRBD1 (6 bases). Trimming stripped 1 base from V and 8 bases from J, with 11 bases between. This CDR3 is built from 13 residues. CDR1 and CDR2 from the germline V gene are MNHEY and SMNVEV (reference sequence). CDR3 bases: TGTGCCAGCAGTTTATTTCCCAGGGGCGGCTACACCTTC. This codes for CASSLFPRGGYTF.

The J gene is TRBJ1-4, the V gene TRBV2; 7 positions agree with TRBD1. CDR1 and CDR2 from the germline V gene are SNHLY and FYNNEI. V was pared by 1 base and J by 5 bases, with 4 bases of the junction left unmatched. This CDR3 comprises 15 residues. Here the CDR3 DNA reads TGTGCCAGCAGTGAAGGGACAGGCCTGAATGAAAAACTGTTTTTT. It yields the protein CASSEGTGLNEKLFF.

The chain carries TRBV19 and TRBJ1-2; 9 positions agree with TRBD1. This CDR3 has 15 residues. Germline V gives CDR1 LNHDA, CDR2 SQIVND (reference sequence). Germline trimming cut 5 bases from V and 4 bases from J; bases unmatched to any gene: 8. This CDR3 reads CASSVRQGVGYGYTF. The CDR3, as DNA: TGTGCCAGTAGTGTGAGACAGGGGGTAGGCTATGGCTACACCTTC.

The chain is built from TRBV10-3 and TRBJ1-1, with 9 bases that match TRBD1. J lost 1 base, V lost 10 bases, and 7 bases had no gene match. Germline V CDR1 and CDR2: ENHRY, SYGVKD. The CDR3 spans 14 residues. The CDR3 loop reads CATATGQGNTEAFF. The CDR3 coding sequence is TGTGCCACTGCGACGGGACAGGGGAACACTGAAGCTTTCTTT.

V is TRBV25-1 and J is TRBJ1-2, with 7 bases matching TRBD1. The V segment lost 10 bases and the J segment 8 bases; nucleotides outside the gene matches: 10. Germline-derived CDR1 and CDR2 are MGHDK and SYGVNS. This CDR3 spans 12 amino acids. The CDR3 region is CATNTGAGGYTF. As DNA, the CDR3 is TGTGCCACTAATACAGGGGCGGGGGGCTACACCTTC.

The V gene is TRBV15, the J gene TRBJ2-5, with 7 nucleotides matching TRBD1. Germline-derived CDR1 and CDR2 are LNHNV and YYDKDF (reference sequence). The CDR3 contains 17 residues. After removal of 0 bases from V and 3 bases from J, the junction contained 10 bases not matched to a gene. CDR3 DNA: TGTGCCACCAGCAGAGATTACAGAGGGGGCCCCAAAGAGACCCAGTACTTC. Its protein product is CATSRDYRGGPKETQYF.

The chain couples TRBV5-1 to TRBJ1-6; 8 bases are shared with TRBD1. V gave up 4 bases and J gave up 3 bases; unmatched junction bases: 9. Looked up from germline, CDR1 is SGHRS and CDR2 is YFSETQ. The CDR3 spans 17 residues. The CDR3 bases are TGCGCCAGCAGCCAAGGACAGGGAGGCAACTATAATTCACCCCTCCACTTT. Amino acid sequence: CASSQGQGGNYNSPLHF. The full variable domain, its missing parts supplied by reference TRBV5-1 and TRBJ1-6, is KAGVTQTPRYLIKTRGQQVTLSCSPISGHRSVSWYQQTPGQGLQFLFEYFSETQRNKGNFPGRFSGRQFSNSRSEMNVSTLELGDSALYLCASSQGQGGNYNSPLHFGNGTRLTVT.

CDR3 residues: CASSLVGQGSDTQYF. The CDR3 region has the DNA TGTGCCAGCAGCTTGGTGGGACAGGGATCAGATACGCAGTATTTT. The chain couples TRBV5-4 to TRBJ2-3, with TRBD1 identical over 9 bases. The CDR3 extends over 15 amino acids. V lost 0 bases to trimming and J lost 4 bases; unmatched junction nucleotides: 3. CDR1 SGHNT and CDR2 YYREEE come from the germline V gene (reference sequence).

The V gene is TRBV5-5, the J gene TRBJ2-7, with D perhaps matching TRBD1 (5 bases). The CDR3 loop spans 13 amino acids. Germline CDR1 reads SGHKS; CDR2 reads YYEKEE (reference sequence). Trimming removed 5 bases at V and 1 base at J, with 10 bases between. CDR3 region: CASRTTASYEQYF. The CDR3 region has the DNA TGTGCCAGCAGAACGACAGCGTCCTACGAGCAGTACTTC. Together with reference TRBV5-5 and TRBJ2-7, the CDR3 gives the full variable domain: DAGVTQSPTHLIKTRGQQVTLRCSPISGHKSVSWYQQVLGQGPQFIFQYYEKEERGRGNFPDRFSARQFPNYSSELNVNALLLGDSALYLCASRTTASYEQYFGPGTRLTVT.

The V and J genes are TRBV6-5 and TRBJ2-3, with D maybe TRBD1 (6 bases). The germline V gene encodes CDR1 MNHEY and CDR2 SVGAGI. V was pared by 7 bases and J by 0 bases, with 14 bases between. This CDR3 comprises 15 residues. Here the CDR3 reads CASIKGQRSTDTQYF. CDR3 DNA: TGTGCCAGCATTAAAGGACAGAGAAGCACAGATACGCAGTATTTT.

J is TRBJ2-5 and V is TRBV5-1, with D possibly TRBD2 on 5 matching bases. Trimming removed 1 base from V and 4 bases from J, with 8 bases in between. The CDR3 extends over 13 amino acids. Germline values: CDR1 SGHRS, CDR2 YFSETQ. CDR3 sequence reads: CASSLSSLETQYF. The CDR3 region has the DNA TGCGCCAGCAGCTTGTCTAGCTTAGAGACCCAGTACTTC.

Points on this clone: A read error may produce the germline difference seen at one junction end. The CDR3 region is CAISGLRNQPQHF. For the CDR3, the DNA is TGTGCCATCAGTGGACTGAGGAATCAGCCCCAGCATTTT. This chain links TRBV2 with TRBJ1-5; D unclear. From germline, CDR1 is SNHLY and CDR2 FYNNEI. CDR3 length equals 13 residues.

The chain joins TRBV4-2 to TRBJ1-6; D unresolved. The CDR3 is made up of 16 amino acids. The germline gives CDR1 LGHNA, CDR2 YNFKEQ. V was trimmed by 1 base and J by 8 bases, leaving 15 bases between them. The CDR3 loop reads CASSQAWSQQYSPLHF. CDR3 nucleotides: TGTGCCAGCAGCCAAGCTTGGAGCCAACAGTATTCACCCCTCCACTTT.

This clone appeared a few times. The J gene is TRBJ1-5, the V gene TRBV5-4, with no clear D. Germline CDR1 and CDR2: SGHNT and YYREEE (reference sequence). The CDR3 length is 12 residues. The V end lost 4 bases, the J end lost 7 bases, and 9 bases lay between the germline ends. CDR3 sequence: CASSGEEQPQHF. The CDR3 region has the DNA TGTGCCAGCAGCGGGGAGGAACAGCCCCAGCATTTT.

V is TRBV24-1 and J is TRBJ2-2; D remains ambiguous. Per the germline V gene, CDR1 is KGHDR and CDR2 is SFDVKD. Trimming left V 8 bases short and J 7 bases short, with 10 bases between. The CDR3 extends over 12 amino acids. The chain's CDR3 is CATNGFGGELFF. The CDR3 nucleotides are TGTGCCACCAACGGGTTCGGCGGGGAGCTGTTTTTT.

On this clone itself: Other DNA sequences in the sample encode the same CDR3. This chain joins TRBV9 and TRBJ1-1; 8 nucleotides line up with TRBD1. The J segment lost 6 bases and the V segment lost 0 bases, leaving 4 bases of the junction unmatched. Germline V lookup: CDR1 SGDLS, CDR2 YYNGEE. The CDR3 has 14 residues. CDR3 DNA: TGTGCCAGCAGCGTAGCCCAGGGGGCCTCTGAAGCTTTCTTT. Protein: CASSVAQGASEAFF. Full variable domain (outside the CDR3, taken from reference TRBV9 and TRBJ1-1): DSGVTQTPKHLITATGQRVTLRCSPRSGDLSVYWYQQSLDQGLQFLIQYYNGEERAKGNILERFSAQQFPDLHSELNLSSLELGDSALYFCASSVAQGASEAFFGQGTRLTVV.